This T cell receptor (beta chain) emerged from a study of CD4 T cells in relation to SARS-CoV-2 and coronaviruses. From germline, CDR1 is DFQATT and CDR2 SNEGSKA (reference sequence). Trimming took 3 bases from V and 1 from J; bases not matched to a gene: 4. CDR3 length: 15 amino acids. About this clone: The antigen is undetermined.

CD4+ T cells from unexposed donors were obtained before the COVID-19 pandemic (2011-2018). Isolation of CD4+ T cells took place after 10 days in culture. The protocol was immunoSEQ multiplex PCR, while the TCRdb copy is restricted to in-frame clones and leaves out a portion. The sample lists roughly 19,000 clones, about 80% occurring once. The rearrangement uses TRBV20-1 and TRBJ2-1, with 9 bases that match TRBD2. The sequenced sample was CD4+ T cells from PBMCs, cultured in vitro. This receptor was identified in a human donor in good health. The CDR3 DNA follows: TGCAGTGCTAGTCGACTAGCGGATTCCTACAATGAGCAGTTCTTC. Its translation is CSASRLADSYNEQFF.